The entry that follows covers one T cell receptor beta chain sequence. Repertoires were generated with immunoSEQ multiplex PCR, while TCRdb's copy carries only in-frame clones and drops some. The profile covers 150,000 or so clones, with approximately 79% appearing a single time and around 8.1% taken by the ten largest. These data come from a study of blood T cell repertoires in COVID-19. CDR3 length: 13 residues. Germline V gene sequence: CDR1 SGHTA, CDR2 FQGNSA. The V gene lost 10 bases and the J gene lost 2 bases, with 15 bases spanning the gap. V is TRBV7-2 and J is TRBJ2-7; tentative D call: TRBD1 (7 bases). The origin of this receptor is a woman aged 55-69 years with COVID-19, enrolled during active disease. Sequences were obtained from peripheral blood. The CDR3 region is CAIKGAGPYEQYF. The CDR3 DNA follows: TGTGCCATCAAGGGGGCGGGACCCTACGAGCAGTACTTC.